The 7 T cell receptor beta chains reported below all come from one sample, sequenced in a study of blood T cell repertoires in COVID-19. Using immunoSEQ multiplex PCR, the repertoire was profiled, and TCRdb retains in-frame clones only, with some absent. The repertoire consists of approximately 240,000 clones, with around 90% occurring once and the leading ten covering less than 2.5%. The sample comprised PBMCs or T cells enriched from blood (not recorded which). Receptor source: a woman between 18 and 29 years old who had recovered from COVID-19.

The chain has TRBV28 and TRBJ1-1, with D possibly matching TRBD1 (6 bases). V was shortened by 7 bases and J by 4 bases, with 16 bases between the two germline ends. The CDR3 runs 14 residues. Germline V gene sequence: CDR1 MDHEN, CDR2 SYDVKM. The CDR3 here is CASNKNPRGTEAFF. The CDR3 DNA reads as TGTGCCAGCAACAAAAACCCCAGGGGCACTGAAGCTTTCTTT.

V gene TRBV6-5 combines with J gene TRBJ2-7; 8 bases are a match to TRBD2. Germline V gene lookup returns CDR1 MNHEY and CDR2 SVGAGI. This CDR3 has 15 residues. Trimming removed 6 bases from V and 1 base from J; junction bases left unmatched: 8. Here the CDR3 reads CASRKSGSRSYEQYF. As DNA, the CDR3 is TGTGCCAGCAGAAAAAGCGGGAGTAGGTCCTACGAGCAGTACTTC.

The chain couples TRBV15 to TRBJ2-2; D is ambiguous. Trimming took off 1 base at V and 3 bases at J, with 9 bases between the two ends. Germline V gene lookup returns CDR1 LNHNV and CDR2 YYDKDF (reference sequence). This CDR3 contains 15 residues. The CDR3 nucleotides are TGTGCCACCAGCAGAGGCCAGCGTGACACCGGGGAGCTGTTTTTT. Amino acid sequence: CATSRGQRDTGELFF.

This chain links TRBV10-3 with TRBJ2-7, with TRBD2 matching over 8 bases. This CDR3 spans 14 amino acids. With 11 bases clipped from V and 1 base from J, the junction kept 10 bases outside the gene matches. CDR1 is ENHRY and CDR2 is SYGVKD in the germline V gene. CDR3 nucleotide sequence: TGTGCCTCTTCAGGGACTAGGGGGTCCTACGAGCAGTACTTC. Residues: CASSGTRGSYEQYF.

J is TRBJ2-2 and V is TRBV7-6; tentative D call: TRBD2 (6 bases). Germline V lookup: CDR1 SGHVS, CDR2 FNYEAQ. V was trimmed by 5 bases and J by 1 base, leaving 14 bases between them. The CDR3 contains 16 residues. The CDR3: CASSPQRRGNTGELFF. CDR3 in DNA: TGTGCCAGCAGCCCCCAACGGCGGGGGAACACCGGGGAGCTGTTTTTT.

The chain recombines TRBV19 with TRBJ2-2; D remains unclear. Germline-derived CDR1 and CDR2 are LNHDA and SQIVND (reference sequence). V lost 3 bases and J lost 3, with 8 bases in between. The CDR3 is 14 residues long. The CDR3 sequence: CASSIGQYTGELFF. DNA of the CDR3: TGTGCCAGTAGTATTGGGCAATACACCGGGGAGCTGTTTTTT.

The chain recombines TRBV21-1 with TRBJ1-5; the D call TRBD1 from the table was never checked on the DNA. TRBV21-1 constitutes a pseudogene. The CDR3 is 14 residues long. CDR3 bases: TGTGCCAGCAGCAAAGCGGCCAGCAATCAGCCCCAGCATTTT. As protein: CASSKAASNQPQHF.